These T cell receptor beta chains were read from a single sample in a study of identical twins. Each CDR3 protein gets one entry after TCRdb re-called the 5' RACE reads with MiXCR. Counted here are hundreds of thousands of distinct CDR3 sequences, about 8.3% occurring once; the ten biggest clones make up approximately 2.1%. These data also formed part of another study, on yellow fever vaccine responses in identical twins.

The sequenced sample was memory (CD45RO+) T cells sorted from blood. Every receptor here comes from a woman younger than 35 in good health. Each CDR3 is given with its conserved first and last residue. A D gene is named only where the DNA matches it firmly. Only part of the rows carry a size: once, few, many, or a class if the clone is expanded.

J gene	V gene	clone size	D gene	CDR3 DNA	CDR3 protein
TRBJ2-1	TRBV6-2/TRBV6-3	few	-	TGTGCCAGCAGTACGGGACCACCATACGGGAACAATGAGCAGTTCTTC	CASSTGPPYGNNEQFF
TRBJ1-1	TRBV3-1	many	-	TGTGCCAGCAGCCGGACTGGTCAAATCGGGAACACTGAAGCTTTCTTT	CASSRTGQIGNTEAFF
TRBJ2-5	TRBV6-1	-	-	TGTGCCAGCAGTGATTACCCGGGACACCAAGAGACCCAGTACTTC	CASSDYPGHQETQYF
TRBJ2-2	TRBV2	-	-	TGTGCCAGCAGTGAATCTACCGGGGAGCTGTTTTTT	CASSESTGELFF
TRBJ1-2	TRBV6-5	few	-	TGTGCCAGCAGCCGACAGCCCTATGGCTACACCTTC	CASSRQPYGYTF
TRBJ2-3	TRBV14	few	-	TGTGCCAGCAGCCGGATAAGGAGCACAGATACGCAGTATTTT	CASSRIRSTDTQYF
TRBJ2-1	TRBV29-1	few	-	TGCAGCGTGCAACCAGGGGATTTTAATGAGCAGTTCTTC	CSVQPGDFNEQFF
TRBJ2-2	TRBV6-1	many	TRBD2	TGTGCCAGCACGGGAGGTTACACCGGGGAGCTGTTTTTT	CASTGGYTGELFF
TRBJ2-3	TRBV28	-	TRBD1	TGTGCCAGCAGTCCAATACAGGGGTTGAACACAGATACGCAGTATTTT	CASSPIQGLNTDTQYF
TRBJ2-7	TRBV7-9	few	TRBD2	TGTGCCAGCAGCCGAACAGGACTAGCGGGAGAGGAGCAGTACTTC	CASSRTGLAGEEQYF
TRBJ2-3	TRBV4-1	-	-	TGCGCCAGCAGCCAAGTTTCCCCGCTAGTACGGTCAGATACGCAGTATTTT	CASSQVSPLVRSDTQYF
TRBJ1-5	TRBV6-5	few	-	TGTGCCAGCAGTTACCAGGGCCGAAGCAATCAGCCCCAGCATTTT	CASSYQGRSNQPQHF
TRBJ2-1	TRBV2	few	TRBD2	TGTGCCAGCAGTTCTAGCGGCTTTGGGCAGTTCTTC	CASSSSGFGQFF
TRBJ1-1	TRBV6-1	-	TRBD1	TGTGCCAGCAGGATGGGGACAGGGTCGGGAGCTTTCTTT	CASRMGTGSGAFF
TRBJ2-7	TRBV19	few	-	TGTGCCAGTAGTATTTATGGGGGTCGGGACGAGCAGTACTTC	CASSIYGGRDEQYF
TRBJ1-5	TRBV28	many	-	TGTGCCAGCAGCAAGAGAGGGAGCAATCAGCCCCAGCATTTT	CASSKRGSNQPQHF
TRBJ2-2	TRBV7-2	-	-	TGTGCCAGCAGCGGGGGACTTAGCACCGGGGAGCTGTTTTTT	CASSGGLSTGELFF
TRBJ2-5	TRBV11-1	-	TRBD1	TGTGCCAGCAGCTACAGGGGGCTGGAGGAGACCCAGTACTTC	CASSYRGLEETQYF
TRBJ2-1	TRBV20-1	few	-	TGCAGTGCTCCCCTAGGGCTAGCGCCGAGTGAGCAGTTCTTC	CSAPLGLAPSEQFF
TRBJ2-1	TRBV20-1	many	TRBD2	TGCAGTGCTAGAGATCCGCTAGCGGGGGGGAGCTCCTACAATGAGCAGTTCTTC	CSARDPLAGGSSYNEQFF
TRBJ2-5	TRBV7-8	many	-	TGTGCCAGCAGCTTATACGGGATTCAAGAGACCCAGTACTTC	CASSLYGIQETQYF
TRBJ1-2	TRBV19	few	-	TGTGCCAGTAGATCTGGTGAAGCATACTATGGCTACACCTTC	CASRSGEAYYGYTF
TRBJ1-6	TRBV6-1	few	-	TGTGCCAGCTACACAGGGATGGGTTCACCCCTCCACTTT	CASYTGMGSPLHF
TRBJ2-1	TRBV27	-	-	TGTGCCAGCAGTCCCTTGGGGCCGAACTGGGGCAATGAGCAGTTCTTC	CASSPLGPNWGNEQFF
TRBJ2-4	TRBV28	-	TRBD1	TGTGCCAGCAGTTCAACGAAGGATAACAGGGGAAACATTCAGTACTTC	CASSSTKDNRGNIQYF
TRBJ1-6	TRBV12-3/TRBV12-4	many	TRBD1	TGTGCCAGCAGCCTCGGGACAGTTAATTCACCCCTCCACTTT	CASSLGTVNSPLHF
TRBJ2-2	TRBV5-1	many	TRBD2	TGCGCCAGCAGCTTGATGTTGGCGGGGGGCAAGAACACCGGGGAGCTGTTTTTT	CASSLMLAGGKNTGELFF
TRBJ2-7	TRBV20-1	few	-	TGCAGTGCTAGTTTTAGCAGGGCCCCCTACGAGCAGTACTTC	CSASFSRAPYEQYF